The 32 T cell receptor beta chains given below trace back to one sample, sequenced in a study of beta chain features in type 1 diabetes. The isolated RNA, all of it, was reverse transcribed, so expressed TCRB transcripts were what got sequenced. The repertoire was sequenced with immunoSEQ multiplex PCR; TCRdb's copy has only in-frame clones and lacks some. The repertoire consists of a few hundred thousand clones, with roughly 15% occurring once and the leading ten covering about 0.02%. The sequencing input was naive CD4+ T cells from blood. Receptor source: a woman aged 18-29 years in good health.

This sequence joins TRBV28 and TRBJ1-2; 8 bases are a match to TRBD1. This CDR3 has 14 residues. Germline V gene data show CDR1 as MDHEN and CDR2 as SYDVKM. Trimming took 2 bases from V and 2 from J; bases not matched to a gene: 1. The CDR3 DNA follows: TGTGCCAGCAGTTTAAGGGACAGGAACTATGGCTACACCTTC. Amino acids: CASSLRDRNYGYTF.

This chain connects TRBV15 to TRBJ2-3; 15 bases are a match to TRBD2. Trimming at V came to 3 bases and at J to 7 bases, leaving 11 bases not matched to a gene. CDR3 length equals 18 residues. Germline V gene data show CDR1 as LNHNV and CDR2 as YYDKDF (reference sequence). CDR3 amino acids: CATSRAMGLAGGVNTQYF. The DNA of the CDR3 is TGTGCCACCAGCAGGGCTATGGGACTAGCGGGGGGAGTAAATACGCAGTATTTT.

The chain combines TRBV6-4 with TRBJ2-2, with D uncertain. The CDR3 is made up of 14 amino acids. The V and J ends lost 3 bases and 6 bases respectively, with 11 bases between them. Per germline, CDR1 MRHNA and CDR2 SNTAGT. CDR3 DNA: TGTGCCAGCAGTGATTGGAGAGGCGCCGGGGAGCTGTTTTTT. Translation: CASSDWRGAGELFF.

The genes are TRBV30 and TRBJ1-2; D unclear. Germline V CDR1 and CDR2: GTSNPN, SVGIG (reference sequence). Trimming removed 3 bases at V and 7 bases at J, with 12 bases between. The CDR3 runs to 12 residues. In nucleotides, the CDR3 is TGTGCCTGGAGCCCCAGCGGGAGTGGCTACACCTTC. Translation gives CAWSPSGSGYTF.

In its sample, this clone was seen a few times. This chain joins TRBV11-2 and TRBJ2-3, with 7 bases aligning to TRBD2. The germline gives CDR1 SGHAT, CDR2 FQNNGV. The CDR3 spans 14 residues. Losses at the gene ends were 5 bases for V and 0 bases for J; bases not matched to a gene: 2. The DNA for the CDR3 is TGTGCCAGCAGCATTAGCGGGAGCACAGATACGCAGTATTTT. Amino acids: CASSISGSTDTQYF.

This clone was observed a handful of times. The J gene is TRBJ2-1, the V gene TRBV30; maybe TRBD2 (5 bases). Germline CDR1 reads GTSNPN; CDR2 reads SVGIG (reference sequence). Trimming left V 3 bases short and J 8 bases short, with 11 bases between. CDR3 length equals 12 residues. The CDR3 DNA follows: TGTGCCTGGAGCGAATCTAGCCATGAGCAGTTCTTC. Translating it yields CAWSESSHEQFF.

This clone was seen only a few times. The chain uses TRBV29-1 and TRBJ1-2; D possibly corresponds to TRBD1 (6 bases). The V end was cut by 3 bases, the J end by 8 bases, with 16 bases between. The CDR3 consists of 13 residues. Germline CDR1 is SQVTM and CDR2 is ANQGSEA. The CDR3 sequence is CSVEIQGRDGYTF. The CDR3 DNA reads TGCAGCGTTGAGATACAGGGAAGGGACGGCTACACCTTC.

The table lists this clone with a few counts. The V gene is TRBV29-1, the J gene TRBJ2-7; 7 bases are shared with TRBD2. Germline trimming cut 4 bases from V and 3 bases from J; bases unmatched to any gene: 6. The CDR3 sequence is 13 residues long. Germline lookup yields CDR1 SQVTM and CDR2 ANQGSEA. This CDR3 is CSVVTGEGYEQYF. The CDR3 coding sequence is TGCAGCGTTGTTACGGGGGAGGGCTACGAGCAGTACTTC.

This clone was picked up a small number of times. The chain carries TRBV4-2 and TRBJ2-3; 9 nucleotides match TRBD2. The germline gives CDR1 LGHNA, CDR2 YNFKEQ. The CDR3 spans 17 residues. J lost 4 bases, V lost 0 bases, and 8 bases had no gene match. The CDR3 loop reads CASSQEFAGGPADTQYF. In nucleotides, the CDR3 is TGTGCCAGCAGCCAAGAGTTCGCGGGAGGGCCAGCAGATACGCAGTATTTT.

This clone was found a few times. The V call is TRBV4-1, the J call TRBJ1-1, with D possibly matching TRBD1 (5 bases). Germline V lookup: CDR1 MGHRA, CDR2 YSYEKL. The CDR3 contains 18 residues. V was trimmed by 3 bases and J by 0 bases, leaving 20 bases between them. Here the CDR3 DNA reads TGCGCCAGCAGCCATTGGCCGCAGGGAGGTGCCCTGAACACTGAAGCTTTCTTT. Amino acid sequence: CASSHWPQGGALNTEAFF.

J is TRBJ2-5 and V is TRBV30, with D possibly matching TRBD2 (6 bases). This CDR3 comprises 17 residues. The germline gives CDR1 GTSNPN, CDR2 SVGIG (reference sequence). V was pared by 4 bases and J by 6 bases, with 27 bases between. The CDR3 nucleotides are TGTGCCTGGACCGGATCGTTCGGGATGGCGGGATGGCAGACCCAGTACTTC. This gives the protein CAWTGSFGMAGWQTQYF.

This CDR3 reads CAWSAQGASQPQHF. The CDR3 DNA reads TGTGCCTGGAGTGCCCAGGGGGCTAGTCAGCCCCAGCATTTT. The rearrangement links TRBV30 to TRBJ1-5, with 8 positions matching TRBD1. This CDR3 spans 14 amino acids. Germline CDR1 and CDR2: GTSNPN and SVGIG (reference sequence). The trim removed 1 base at V and 6 bases at J, leaving 5 bases unmatched.

This chain uses TRBV2 with TRBJ1-5; 7 bases align to TRBD1. V shed 3 bases and J 2 bases; nucleotides not matched to a gene: 1. The CDR3 is 14 amino acids. Germline loops: CDR1 SNHLY, CDR2 FYNNEI. The CDR3 loop is CASSDDRGNQPQHF. The CDR3, as DNA: TGTGCCAGCAGTGACGACAGGGGCAATCAGCCCCAGCATTTT.

The chain couples TRBV5-1 to TRBJ2-7, with TRBD2 as a possible D gene (6 bases). Germline V gives CDR1 SGHRS, CDR2 YFSETQ. V lost 0 bases and J lost 5, with 6 bases in between. CDR3 length: 12 residues. Here the CDR3 reads CASSLGEDEQYF. The CDR3 DNA follows: TGCGCCAGCAGCTTGGGGGAGGACGAGCAGTACTTC.

The chain combines TRBV5-1 with TRBJ2-1; D is possibly TRBD2 (6 bases). The CDR3 is made up of 14 amino acids. Trimming shortened V by 4 bases and J by 6 bases, and 14 bases separated the two germline ends. The V gene's germline CDR1 is SGHRS and CDR2 YFSETQ. The CDR3 DNA follows: TGCGCCAGCAGCAAGGGCGGGGTCCCCAATGAGCAGTTCTTC. This codes for CASSKGGVPNEQFF.

This clone was seen a few times. This chain joins TRBV14 and TRBJ2-1, with D tentatively TRBD2 (6 bases). Trimming took 7 bases from V and 8 from J, leaving 18 bases between them. This CDR3 is built from 14 residues. Germline V gene data show CDR1 as SGHDN and CDR2 as FVKESK. The DNA of the CDR3 is TGTGCCAGCACCCGGGAGAGGGTTTACTATGAGCAGTTCTTC. This sequence encodes CASTRERVYYEQFF.

This clone was found a few times. This chain joins TRBV9 and TRBJ2-2; possible D gene TRBD1, 5 bases. CDR1 SGDLS and CDR2 YYNGEE come from the germline V gene. Trimming took 2 bases from V and 2 from J, leaving 13 bases between them. CDR3 length: 16 amino acids. CDR3 residues: CASSVVGRVNTGELFF. CDR3 nucleotides: TGTGCCAGCAGCGTTGTGGGCAGGGTTAACACCGGGGAGCTGTTTTTT.

The chain has TRBV7-9 and TRBJ2-7, with TRBD2 identical over 9 bases. CDR3 size: 16 residues. Germline CDR1 and CDR2: SEHNR and FQNEAQ (reference sequence). Trimming took 4 bases from V and 5 from J; bases not matched to a gene: 12. In nucleotides, the CDR3 is TGTGCCAGCAGCTCCCATGCGGGAGGGCCTCACGACGAGCAGTACTTC. Translation gives CASSSHAGGPHDEQYF.

The CDR3 loop is CASRAASQETQYF. CDR3 nucleotide sequence: TGTGCCAGCAGAGCGGCATCCCAGGAGACCCAGTACTTC. The chain links TRBV7-2 to TRBJ2-5, with TRBD2 as a possible D gene (5 bases). Germline CDR1 reads SGHTA; CDR2 reads FQGNSA. The CDR3 length is 13 residues. V dropped 6 bases and J dropped 5 bases, with 13 bases sitting between them.

The chain uses TRBV30 and TRBJ1-2, with a tentative D call TRBD1 (5 bases). The V gene lost 3 bases and the J gene lost 8 bases, with 13 bases spanning the gap. The CDR3 runs to 12 residues. Germline loops: CDR1 GTSNPN, CDR2 SVGIG (reference sequence). Here the CDR3 DNA reads TGTGCCTGGAGCCAGACAGTTTTGGGCTACACCTTC. Translating gives CAWSQTVLGYTF.

This clone was observed a handful of times. The rearrangement uses TRBV29-1 and TRBJ1-2; 9 nucleotides align to TRBD1. Germline V gene sequence: CDR1 SQVTM, CDR2 ANQGSEA. V shed 2 bases, J shed 4 bases, and the junction held 5 bases outside the gene matches. The CDR3 runs 14 residues. The CDR3 DNA is TGCAGCGTTGAAAGGTCGGACAGGGGCTATGGCTACACCTTC. It specifies CSVERSDRGYGYTF.

This clone was observed a handful of times. This chain uses TRBV6-1 with TRBJ1-1; weak D call: TRBD1 (6 bases). V shed 4 bases and J shed 4 bases, with 10 bases lying between them. Germline CDR1 and CDR2: MNHNS and SASEGT. The CDR3 is 13 residues long. Here the CDR3 reads CASSGTVSTEAFF. The DNA for the CDR3 is TGTGCCAGCAGTGGGACAGTCTCCACTGAAGCTTTCTTT.

The chain joins TRBV25-1 to TRBJ2-5; D uncertain. The CDR3 is made up of 15 amino acids. Trimming took 3 bases from V and 0 from J, leaving 11 bases between them. The germline V gene has CDR1 MGHDK and CDR2 SYGVNS. The CDR3 protein is CASSDLTRNQETQYF. As DNA, the CDR3 is TGTGCCAGCAGTGACTTGACAAGGAACCAAGAGACCCAGTACTTC.

This clone was counted only a few times. This chain links TRBV14 with TRBJ2-7; D remains unclear. The length of the CDR3 is 13 residues. The germline CDR1 and CDR2 sequences are SGHDN and FVKESK. V lost 1 base to trimming and J lost 2 bases, with 6 bases between them. CDR3 loop: CASSQGGTYEQYF. The CDR3 DNA sequence: TGTGCCAGCAGCCAAGGAGGTACCTACGAGCAGTACTTC.

This clone occurred a few times. This chain uses TRBV7-3 with TRBJ2-1; weak D call: TRBD2 (5 bases). CDR3 size: 14 residues. V was trimmed by 2 bases and J by 8 bases, leaving 13 bases between them. Germline V lookup: CDR1 SGHTA, CDR2 FQGTGA. CDR3 sequence reads: CASSLSASNDEQFF. The DNA of the CDR3 is TGTGCCAGCAGCTTATCGGCTAGCAACGATGAGCAGTTCTTC.

The chain joins TRBV29-1 to TRBJ1-5; unclear D gene. In germline, CDR1 is SQVTM, CDR2 ANQGSEA. The V end lost 2 bases, the J end lost 4 bases, and 12 bases lay between the germline ends. This CDR3 is built from 14 residues. In nucleotides, the CDR3 is TGCAGCGTTGAAACGGGTTCCGGGAATCAGCCCCAGCATTTT. Residues: CSVETGSGNQPQHF.

This clone was picked up a small number of times. The chain is built from TRBV27 and TRBJ2-3, with a tentative D call TRBD2 (5 bases). CDR1 MNHEY and CDR2 SMNVEV come from the germline V gene (reference sequence). V was clipped by 4 bases and J by 0 bases, with 23 bases between them. The CDR3 covers 19 residues. CDR3 amino acids: CASSCQRRSPPASTDTQYF. DNA for the CDR3: TGTGCCAGCAGTTGTCAGCGGCGATCCCCGCCCGCTAGCACAGATACGCAGTATTTT.

The genes are TRBV7-9 and TRBJ2-7, with 8 bases fitting TRBD2. CDR1 and CDR2 (germline): SEHNR, FQNEAQ (reference sequence). J lost 4 bases, V lost 10 bases, and 9 bases had no gene match. The CDR3 totals 13 residues. CDR3 DNA: TGTGCCACCAGAGTAGCGGGATCTTACGAGCAGTACTTC. Translating gives CATRVAGSYEQYF.

This clone was seen more than once but under ten times. V usage is TRBV4-1 and J usage is TRBJ1-1; 7 positions match TRBD1. Germline V gene sequence: CDR1 MGHRA, CDR2 YSYEKL. V was pared by 4 bases and J by 1 base, with 9 bases of the junction left unmatched. The length of the CDR3 is 16 residues. The CDR3 DNA reads TGCGCCAGCAGCCGAGGACAGGTCGGTACGAACACTGAAGCTTTCTTT. Translated: CASSRGQVGTNTEAFF.

This clone was counted a few times. The gene calls are TRBV30 and TRBJ2-5; the match to TRBD2 covers 10 bases. Judging by the DNA end, TRBJ2-7 fits better; the J call may be wrong. The germline gives CDR1 GTSNPN, CDR2 SVGIG (reference sequence). This CDR3 comprises 17 residues. CDR3 region: CAWDGNSGRFRMDEQYF. The CDR3 DNA reads TGTGCCTGGGACGGGAATAGCGGGAGGTTCCGCATGGACGAGCAGTACTTC.

The rearrangement joins TRBV30 to TRBJ1-5; 8 nucleotides match TRBD1. This CDR3 has 16 residues. Trimming cost V 0 bases and J 1 base; bases outside gene matches: 5. The germline V gene encodes CDR1 GTSNPN and CDR2 SVGIG (reference sequence). In DNA form, the CDR3 reads TGTGCCTGGAGTGTCCAAGGACAGGGAAGCAATCAGCCCCAGCATTTT. Its protein product is CAWSVQGQGSNQPQHF.

This clone was seen a handful of times. The V gene is TRBV30, the J gene TRBJ2-4, with TRBD1 identical over 8 bases. Losses at the gene ends were 1 base for V and 8 bases for J; bases not matched to a gene: 10. The CDR3 contains 15 residues. Germline V gene sequence: CDR1 GTSNPN, CDR2 SVGIG (reference sequence). DNA of the CDR3: TGTGCCTGGAGTGGCCAGGGACAGGTGGTATACATTCAGTACTTC. It encodes CAWSGQGQVVYIQYF.